Each of the 17 T cell receptor beta chains below was sequenced from the same sample in a study of cytomegalovirus exposure and HLA in healthy donors. 13 Jbeta primers and 60 Vbeta primers were used for the PCR. Data came from immunoSEQ multiplex PCR; TCRdb stores just in-frame clones and leaves some out. The sample holds about 160,000 clones, 75% to 90% seen once. Source material: PBMCs. The receptors were sampled from a woman aged 18-29 years in good health and CMV-seronegative.

This clone was counted a single time. The chain links TRBV6-1 to TRBJ2-7; a weak D match, TRBD1 (5 bases). CDR1 is MNHNS and CDR2 is SASEGT in the germline V gene. The V gene lost 7 bases and the J gene lost 10 bases, with 11 bases spanning the gap. This CDR3 is 10 amino acids long. CDR3 residues: CASNSGIQYF. The CDR3 coding sequence is TGTGCCAGCAACTCAGGGATACAGTACTTC.

The sample holds one count of this clone. The rearrangement links TRBV11-2 to TRBJ2-7, with unresolved D. The CDR3 runs 14 residues. Trimming removed 3 bases from V and 2 bases from J, with 11 bases in between. In germline, CDR1 is SGHAT, CDR2 FQNNGV. In DNA, the CDR3 is TGTGCCAGCAGCTTGGTGGGCAATACCTACGAGCAGTACTTC. Translating gives CASSLVGNTYEQYF.

The genes are TRBV4-1 and TRBJ2-5; 14 bases map to TRBD2. CDR1 is MGHRA and CDR2 is YSYEKL in the germline V gene. This CDR3 spans 17 amino acids. V lost 4 bases, J lost 2 bases, and 6 bases stayed unmatched. The CDR3 is CASSPKTSGGGQETQYF. The CDR3 nucleotides read TGCGCCAGCAGCCCAAAGACTAGCGGGGGGGGACAAGAGACCCAGTACTTC.

The rearrangement links TRBV4-1 to TRBJ1-2; the match to TRBD1 covers 9 bases. The germline CDR1 and CDR2 sequences are MGHRA and YSYEKL. The CDR3 runs 16 residues. The V and J ends lost 7 bases and 3 bases, in that order; junction bases with no gene match: 12. DNA of the CDR3: TGCGCCAGCACATTAACAGGGGGCTCAGGCGACTATGGCTACACCTTC. Its translation is CASTLTGGSGDYGYTF.

The chain links TRBV19 to TRBJ2-7; possibly TRBD1 for D (6 bases). The CDR3 spans 15 residues. V lost 6 bases to trimming and J lost 4 bases, with 19 bases between them. CDR1 LNHDA and CDR2 SQIVND come from the germline V gene (reference sequence). The CDR3 loop reads CASSVKGDPWYEQYF. The CDR3, as DNA: TGTGCCAGTAGCGTAAAGGGGGATCCGTGGTACGAGCAGTACTTC.

This clone was counted once. The chain is built from TRBV7-2 and TRBJ2-3, with a weak D call TRBD2 (6 bases). V was cut by 5 bases and J by 0 bases, with 12 bases left in between. The CDR3 runs to 15 residues. Germline V lookup: CDR1 SGHTA, CDR2 FQGNSA. The CDR3 here is CASSPGRGSTDTQYF. The CDR3 bases are TGTGCCAGCAGCCCCGGTCGGGGGAGCACAGATACGCAGTATTTT.

Comments on this clone: One junction end does not reproduce the germline sequence, and a read error may be involved. The chain uses TRBV7-9 and TRBJ1-1; D not resolved. CDR1 is SEHNR, CDR2 FQNEAQ, per germline (reference sequence). The CDR3 runs to 10 residues. The CDR3 nucleotides read TGTTCCAGCAGTATCGTTGAAGCTTTCTTT. Amino acid sequence: CSSSIVEAFF. Filled out from reference TRBV7-9 and TRBJ1-1, the complete variable domain reads DTGVSQNPRHKITKRGQNVTFRCDPISEHNRLYWYRQTLGQGPEFLTYFQNEAQLEKSRLLSDRFSAERPKGSFSTLEIQRTEQGDSAMYLCSSSIVEAFFGQGTRLTVV.

J is TRBJ1-6 and V is TRBV6-4, with 9 bases aligning to TRBD1. Trimming took 9 bases from V and 5 from J; bases not matched to a gene: 5. There are 14 residues in the CDR3. CDR1 is MRHNA, CDR2 SNTAGT, per germline. CDR3 nucleotide sequence: TGTGCCAGTAGAGGACAGGGGAATAATTCACCCCTCCACTTT. It yields the protein CASRGQGNNSPLHF.

The V call is TRBV5-4, the J call TRBJ2-5, with TRBD1 matching over 12 bases. The J call may not be correct, given that the DNA end is closer to TRBJ2-7. CDR3 length: 14 amino acids. Germline V gives CDR1 SGHNT, CDR2 YYREEE (reference sequence). DNA of the CDR3: TGTGCCAGCAGCTCCGGGACAGGGGGCAACGAGCAGTACTTC. This codes for CASSSGTGGNEQYF.

The CDR3 reads CASSLSSGRDKLFF. CDR3 coding DNA: TGTGCCAGCAGCTTAAGTAGCGGGCGGGACAAACTGTTTTTT. The V gene is TRBV7-8, the J gene TRBJ1-4, with a weak D call TRBD1 (5 bases). Trimming shortened V by 2 bases and J by 11 bases, and 15 bases separated the two germline ends. Germline CDR1 is SGHVS and CDR2 is FQNEAQ. This CDR3 comprises 14 residues.

This chain joins TRBV5-1 and TRBJ1-2; weak D call: TRBD1 (6 bases). The V gene's germline CDR1 is SGHRS and CDR2 YFSETQ. V lost 6 bases, J lost 5 bases, and 14 bases lay in between. CDR3 length: 13 amino acids. CDR3 protein: CASNPGQSYGYTF. The CDR3 nucleotides read TGCGCCAGCAACCCGGGACAATCTTATGGCTACACCTTC.

This chain joins TRBV5-4 and TRBJ2-7; D is perhaps TRBD2 (5 bases). V was trimmed by 4 bases and J by 0 bases, leaving 11 bases between them. CDR1 and CDR2 from the germline V gene are SGHNT and YYREEE (reference sequence). The CDR3 sequence is 14 residues long. The CDR3 spells CASSSSGNSYEQYF. DNA of the CDR3: TGTGCCAGCAGCAGCTCCGGGAACTCCTACGAGCAGTACTTC.

This chain connects TRBV13 to TRBJ1-6, with 7 bases matching TRBD1. The CDR3 loop spans 14 amino acids. Trimming cost V 5 bases and J 9 bases; bases outside gene matches: 7. Germline assignment: CDR1 PRHDT and CDR2 FYEKMQ (reference sequence). The CDR3 loop is CASSRDRVASPLHF. The CDR3 nucleotides read TGTGCCAGCAGCCGAGACAGGGTTGCTTCACCCCTCCACTTT.

The chain combines TRBV9 with TRBJ2-3; 10 bases line up with TRBD2. The length of the CDR3 is 16 residues. The germline V gene encodes CDR1 SGDLS and CDR2 YYNGEE. Trimming cost V 3 bases and J 0 bases; bases outside gene matches: 4. CDR3 DNA: TGTGCCAGCAGCGGAGTAGCGGGGGGAAGCACAGATACGCAGTATTTT. Translated: CASSGVAGGSTDTQYF.

The genes are TRBV18 and TRBJ2-7, with 7 bases that match TRBD2. The germline V gene has CDR1 KGHSH and CDR2 LQKENI. V lost 2 bases to trimming and J lost 5 bases; unmatched junction nucleotides: 6. The CDR3 covers 14 residues. CDR3 bases: TGTGCCAGCTCACCATTGCGGGAGAGCGACGAGCAGTACTTC. Translated: CASSPLRESDEQYF. Combining the CDR3 with reference TRBV18 and TRBJ2-7 gives the whole variable domain NAGVMQNPRHLVRRRGQEARLRCSPMKGHSHVYWYRQLPEEGLKFMVYLQKENIIDESGMPKERFSAEFPKEGPSILRIQQVVRGDSAAYFCASSPLRESDEQYFGPGTRLTVT.

The chain joins TRBV5-1 to TRBJ2-3; TRBD2 is a possible D gene (5 bases). Per the germline V gene, CDR1 is SGHRS and CDR2 is YFSETQ. CDR3 size: 14 residues. The V end was cut by 2 bases, the J end by 3 bases, with 10 bases between. The CDR3 reads CASSLTPGTDTQYF. For the CDR3, the DNA is TGCGCCAGCAGCTTAACCCCGGGGACAGATACGCAGTATTTT.

A word on this clone: Its ends do not fully match the called genes, so a read error is possible. V gene TRBV2 combines with J gene TRBJ2-1; D possibly corresponds to TRBD1 (6 bases). The CDR3 contains 15 residues. Germline CDR1 reads SNHLY; CDR2 reads FYNNEI. The CDR3 bases are TGTGCCAGCAGTGGGGGGCACCCCTCCTACAATGAGCACTTCTTC. This translates into CASSGGHPSYNEHFF.